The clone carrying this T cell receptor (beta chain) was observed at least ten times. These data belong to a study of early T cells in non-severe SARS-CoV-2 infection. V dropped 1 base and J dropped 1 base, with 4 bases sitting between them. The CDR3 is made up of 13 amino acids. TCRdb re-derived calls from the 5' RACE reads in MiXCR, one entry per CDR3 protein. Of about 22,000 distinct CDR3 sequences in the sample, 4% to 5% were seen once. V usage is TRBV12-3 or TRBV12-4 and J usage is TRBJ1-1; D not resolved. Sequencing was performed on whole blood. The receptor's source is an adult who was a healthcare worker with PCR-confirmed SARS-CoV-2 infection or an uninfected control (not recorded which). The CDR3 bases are TGTGCCAGCAGTTTAGTGGGGAACACTGAAGCTTTCTTT. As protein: CASSLVGNTEAFF.